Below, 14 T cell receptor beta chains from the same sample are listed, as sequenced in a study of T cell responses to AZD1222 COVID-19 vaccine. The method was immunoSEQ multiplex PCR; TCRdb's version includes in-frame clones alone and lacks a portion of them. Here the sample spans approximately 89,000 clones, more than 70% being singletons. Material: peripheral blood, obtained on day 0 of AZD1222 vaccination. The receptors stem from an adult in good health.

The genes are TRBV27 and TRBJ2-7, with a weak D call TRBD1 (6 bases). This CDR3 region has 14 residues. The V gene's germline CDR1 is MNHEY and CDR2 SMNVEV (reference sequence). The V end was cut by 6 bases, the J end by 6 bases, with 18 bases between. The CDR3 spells CASRSTGNVREQYF. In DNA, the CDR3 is TGTGCCAGCAGATCCACAGGGAACGTACGCGAGCAGTACTTC.

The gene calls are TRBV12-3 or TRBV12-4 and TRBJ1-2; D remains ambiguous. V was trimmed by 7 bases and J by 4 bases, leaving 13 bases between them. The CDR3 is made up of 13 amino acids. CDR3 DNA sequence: TGTGCCAGCACCGACGACATACGCTATGGCTACACCTTC. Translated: CASTDDIRYGYTF.

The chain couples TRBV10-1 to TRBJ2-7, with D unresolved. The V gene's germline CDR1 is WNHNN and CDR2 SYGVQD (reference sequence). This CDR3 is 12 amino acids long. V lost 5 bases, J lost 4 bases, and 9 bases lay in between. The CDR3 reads CASSQDGYEQYF. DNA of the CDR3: TGCGCCAGCAGTCAAGACGGATACGAGCAGTACTTC.

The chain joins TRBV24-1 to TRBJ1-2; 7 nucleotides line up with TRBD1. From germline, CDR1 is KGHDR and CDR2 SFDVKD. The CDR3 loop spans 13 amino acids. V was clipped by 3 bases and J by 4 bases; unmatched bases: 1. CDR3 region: CATSDRDSYGYTF. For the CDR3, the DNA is TGTGCCACCAGTGATCGGGACAGCTATGGCTACACCTTC.

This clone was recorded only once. The CDR3 region is CSVEVQGRTEAFF. As DNA, the CDR3 is TGCAGCGTTGAGGTGCAGGGGCGAACTGAAGCTTTCTTT. This chain uses TRBV29-1 with TRBJ1-1, with a tentative D call TRBD1 (6 bases). The germline CDR1 and CDR2 sequences are SQVTM and ANQGSEA. CDR3 size: 13 residues. The V end was cut by 3 bases, the J end by 5 bases, with 13 bases between.

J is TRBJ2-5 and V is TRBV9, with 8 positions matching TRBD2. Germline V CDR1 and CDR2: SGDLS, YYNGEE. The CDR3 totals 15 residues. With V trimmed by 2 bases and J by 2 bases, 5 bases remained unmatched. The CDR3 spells CASSVLAGQQETQYF. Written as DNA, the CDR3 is TGTGCCAGCAGCGTCTTAGCGGGGCAGCAAGAGACCCAGTACTTC.

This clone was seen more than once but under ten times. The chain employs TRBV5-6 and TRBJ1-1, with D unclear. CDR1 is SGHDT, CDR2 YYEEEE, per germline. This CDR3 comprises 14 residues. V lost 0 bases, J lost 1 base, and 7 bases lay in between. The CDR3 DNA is TGTGCCAGCAGCTTGGGGACGGAGAACACTGAAGCTTTCTTT. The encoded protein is CASSLGTENTEAFF.

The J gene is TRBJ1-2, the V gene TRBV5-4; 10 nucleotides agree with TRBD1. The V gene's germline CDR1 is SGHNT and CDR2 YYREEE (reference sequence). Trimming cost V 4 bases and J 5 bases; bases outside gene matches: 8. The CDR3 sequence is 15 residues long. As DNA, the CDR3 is TGTGCCAGCAGCGATCCCGGGACAGGGGTGTATGGCTACACCTTC. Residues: CASSDPGTGVYGYTF.

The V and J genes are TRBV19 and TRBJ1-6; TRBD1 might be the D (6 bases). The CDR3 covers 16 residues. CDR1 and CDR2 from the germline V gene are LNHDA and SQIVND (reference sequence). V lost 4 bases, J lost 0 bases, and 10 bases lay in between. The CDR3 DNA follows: TGTGCCAGTAGTAGAGGGGGAAGCTCCTATAATTCACCCCTCCACTTT. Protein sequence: CASSRGGSSYNSPLHF.

The CDR3 DNA reads TGTGCCAGTACCAATTCACCGGTTTATAGCAATCAGCCCCAGCATTTT. The encoded protein is CASTNSPVYSNQPQHF. The rearrangement links TRBV19 to TRBJ1-5; D is ambiguous. V was trimmed by 7 bases and J by 0 bases, leaving 16 bases between them. Germline V gene data show CDR1 as LNHDA and CDR2 as SQIVND (reference sequence). This CDR3 has 16 residues.

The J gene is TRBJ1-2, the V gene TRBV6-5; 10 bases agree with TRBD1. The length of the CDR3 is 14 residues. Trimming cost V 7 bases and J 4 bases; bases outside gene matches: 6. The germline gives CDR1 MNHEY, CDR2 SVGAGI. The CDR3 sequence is CASTGQGGPYGYTF. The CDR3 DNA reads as TGTGCCAGCACAGGACAGGGGGGACCCTATGGCTACACCTTC.

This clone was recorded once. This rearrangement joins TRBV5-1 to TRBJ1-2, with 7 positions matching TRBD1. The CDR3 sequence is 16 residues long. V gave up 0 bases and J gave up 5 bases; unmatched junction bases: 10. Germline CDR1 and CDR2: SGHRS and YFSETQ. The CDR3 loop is CASSLAVTGTAYGYTF. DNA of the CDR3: TGCGCCAGCAGCTTGGCGGTAACCGGGACAGCGTATGGCTACACCTTC. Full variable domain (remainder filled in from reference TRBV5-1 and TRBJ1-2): KAGVTQTPRYLIKTRGQQVTLSCSPISGHRSVSWYQQTPGQGLQFLFEYFSETQRNKGNFPGRFSGRQFSNSRSEMNVSTLELGDSALYLCASSLAVTGTAYGYTFGSGTRLTVV.

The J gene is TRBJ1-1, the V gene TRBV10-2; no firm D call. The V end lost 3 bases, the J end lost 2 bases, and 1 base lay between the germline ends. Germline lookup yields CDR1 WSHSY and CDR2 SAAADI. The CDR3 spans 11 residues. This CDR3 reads CASSDNTEAFF. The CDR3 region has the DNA TGCGCCAGCAGTGATAACACTGAAGCTTTCTTT.

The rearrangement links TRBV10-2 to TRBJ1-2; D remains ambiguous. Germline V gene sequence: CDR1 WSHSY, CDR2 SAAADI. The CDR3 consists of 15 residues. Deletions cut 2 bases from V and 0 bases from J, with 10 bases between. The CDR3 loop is CASSEIQYSNYGYTF. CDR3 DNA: TGCGCCAGCAGTGAGATACAGTACTCTAACTATGGCTACACCTTC.